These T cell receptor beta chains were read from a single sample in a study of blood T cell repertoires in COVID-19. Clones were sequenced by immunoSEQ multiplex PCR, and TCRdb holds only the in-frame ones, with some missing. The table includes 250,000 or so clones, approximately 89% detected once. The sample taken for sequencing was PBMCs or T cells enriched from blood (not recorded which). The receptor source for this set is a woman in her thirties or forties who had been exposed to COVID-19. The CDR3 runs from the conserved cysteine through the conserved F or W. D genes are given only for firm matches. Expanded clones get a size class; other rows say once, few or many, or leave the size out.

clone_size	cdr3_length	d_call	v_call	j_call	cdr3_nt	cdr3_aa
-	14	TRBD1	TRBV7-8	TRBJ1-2	TGTGCCAGCAGCTTCGCGACAGGGGGCCATGGCTACACCTTC	CASSFATGGHGYTF
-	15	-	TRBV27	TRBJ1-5	TGTGCCAGCAGCCCCAGTTCAACAGTGTTTCAGCCCCAGCATTTT	CASSPSSTVFQPQHF
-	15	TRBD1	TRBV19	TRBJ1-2	TGTGCCAGTAGTGACGTCAGAGGGGGCGATTATGGCTACACCTTC	CASSDVRGGDYGYTF
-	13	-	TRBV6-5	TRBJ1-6	TGTGCCAGCAGCCAGGGACTGAATTCACCCCTCCACTTT	CASSQGLNSPLHF
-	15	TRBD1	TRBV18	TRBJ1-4	TGTGCCAGCTCACCCGCCCGGGACAGGGACGAAAAACTGTTTTTT	CASSPARDRDEKLFF
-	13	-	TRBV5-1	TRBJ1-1	TGCGCCAGCAAAGTGGGGCGGAACACTGAAGCTTTCTTT	CASKVGRNTEAFF
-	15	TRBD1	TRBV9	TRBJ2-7	TGTGCCAGCAGCCCCGTCTCTACCGACAGGGGCGAGCAGTACTTC	CASSPVSTDRGEQYF
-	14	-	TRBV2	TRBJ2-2	TGTGCCAGCATCTTCGACAGCAACACCGGGGAGCTGTTTTTT	CASIFDSNTGELFF
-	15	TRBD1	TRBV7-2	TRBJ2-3	TGTGCCAGCAGCTTAGGTCAACAGGGGGCTTATACGCAGTATTTT	CASSLGQQGAYTQYF
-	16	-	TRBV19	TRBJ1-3	TGTGCCAGTAGTATAGACGAAGCTTCTCAACGAAACACCATATATTTT	CASSIDEASQRNTIYF
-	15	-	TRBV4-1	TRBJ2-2	TGCGCCAGCAGCCACCTCGGTAGTGTTACCGGGGAGCTGTTTTTT	CASSHLGSVTGELFF
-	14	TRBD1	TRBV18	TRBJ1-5	TGTGCCAGCTCACCGACAGGGGGGAATCAGCCCCAGCATTTT	CASSPTGGNQPQHF
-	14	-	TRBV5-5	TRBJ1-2	TGTGCCAGCAGCTTGGATCAGGGTGAGAGGGGCTACACCTTC	CASSLDQGERGYTF
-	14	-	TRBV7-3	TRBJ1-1	TGTGCCAGCAGCCAAGGCAGGGAGAACACTGAAGCTTTCTTT	CASSQGRENTEAFF
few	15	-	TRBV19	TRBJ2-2	TGTGCCAGTACTCTGGCAGGGATAAACACCGGGGAGCTGTTTTTT	CASTLAGINTGELFF
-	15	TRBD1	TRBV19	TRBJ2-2	TGTGCCAGTAGAGTGGGACAGGGGAACACCGGGGAGCTGTTTTTT	CASRVGQGNTGELFF
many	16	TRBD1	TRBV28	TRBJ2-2	TGTGCCAGCAGTACCCCTACAGGGGTGAACACCGGGGAGCTGTTTTTT	CASSTPTGVNTGELFF
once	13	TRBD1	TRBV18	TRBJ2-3	TGTGCCAGCTCTCCGGGACAGGCGGATACGCAGTATTTT	CASSPGQADTQYF
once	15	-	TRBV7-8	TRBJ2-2	TGTGCCAGCAGCTTACGGAGAGCGAACACCGGGGAGCTGTTTTTT	CASSLRRANTGELFF
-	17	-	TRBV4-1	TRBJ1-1	TGCGCCAGCAGCCCTGGGTCGGGGTTAGGGCGGAACACTGAAGCTTTCTTT	CASSPGSGLGRNTEAFF
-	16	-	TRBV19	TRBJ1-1	TGTGCCAGTAGTCCTCGATCGGGACACCTGAACACTGAAGCTTTCTTT	CASSPRSGHLNTEAFF
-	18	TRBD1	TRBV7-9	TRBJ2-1	TGTGCCAGCAGCTCGGGACAGGGGGCGTGGGGCTCCTACAATGAGCAGTTCTTC	CASSSGQGAWGSYNEQFF
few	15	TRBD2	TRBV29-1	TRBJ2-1	TGCAGCGTTGACACAGCGGGAAGAGACTACAATGAGCAGTTCTTC	CSVDTAGRDYNEQFF
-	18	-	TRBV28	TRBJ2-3	TGTGCCAGCACCTCCTGGCAGGGGAGGGGCCTGGGCACAGATACGCAGTATTTT	CASTSWQGRGLGTDTQYF
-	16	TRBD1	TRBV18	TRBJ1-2	TGTGCCAGCTCACCTCTACAGGGGACAGCTAACTATGGCTACACCTTC	CASSPLQGTANYGYTF
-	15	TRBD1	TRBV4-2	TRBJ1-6	TGTGCCAGCAGCCAAATGACAGGGGAGGGTTCACCCCTCCACTTT	CASSQMTGEGSPLHF
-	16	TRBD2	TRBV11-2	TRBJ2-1	TGTGCCAGCAGTTCAGGAGGACTAGGCTCCTACAATGAGCAGTTCTTC	CASSSGGLGSYNEQFF
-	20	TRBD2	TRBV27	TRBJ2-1	TGTGCCAGCAGCCGCCCTCCTAGCGGGAGGGATTTTAGCTCCTACAATGAGCAGTTCTTC	CASSRPPSGRDFSSYNEQFF
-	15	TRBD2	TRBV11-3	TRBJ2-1	TGTGCCAGCAGCTTTGGACTAGCGGGACCCAAAGAGCAGTTCTTC	CASSFGLAGPKEQFF
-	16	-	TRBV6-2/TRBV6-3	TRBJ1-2	TGTGCCAGCAGTTACAGGCCCTCCACCCTCGGGTATGGCTACACCTTC	CASSYRPSTLGYGYTF
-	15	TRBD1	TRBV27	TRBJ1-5	TGTGCCAGCAGTTTATCGCTGGGACAGAATCAGCCCCAGCATTTT	CASSLSLGQNQPQHF
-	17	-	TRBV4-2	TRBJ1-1	TGTGCCAGCAGCCAAGTCGGGAGCGGGGCCTTGAACACTGAAGCTTTCTTT	CASSQVGSGALNTEAFF
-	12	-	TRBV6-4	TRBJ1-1	TGTGCCAGCAGTGACTCCTTATCCAGGACAGTTTTT	CASSDSLSRTVF
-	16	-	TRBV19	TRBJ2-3	TGTGCCAGTAGTATACTCGGCGGGTTGGTTACAGATACGCAGTATTTT	CASSILGGLVTDTQYF
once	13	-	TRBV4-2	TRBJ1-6	TGTGCCAGCAGCCAAGGAGTTAATTCACCCCTCCACTTT	CASSQGVNSPLHF
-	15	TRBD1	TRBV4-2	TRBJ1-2	TGTGCCAGCAGCCAAGAAGGGGGACAGGGCTATGGCTACACCTTC	CASSQEGGQGYGYTF
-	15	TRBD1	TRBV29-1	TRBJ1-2	TGCAGCGTTGAAGACTTAGGGACAGGGGGCTATGGCTACACCTTC	CSVEDLGTGGYGYTF
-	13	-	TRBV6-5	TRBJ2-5	TGTGCCAGCAGGCTAGTCGGGAAAGAGACCCAGTACTTC	CASRLVGKETQYF
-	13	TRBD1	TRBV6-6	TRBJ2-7	TGTGCCAGCAGTTCCCTAACCGGGACAGGGGTGATCTTC	CASSSLTGTGVIF
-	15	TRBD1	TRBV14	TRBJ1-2	TGTGCCAGCAGCCAAGGGGGACAGATCCTCTATGGCTACACCTTC	CASSQGGQILYGYTF
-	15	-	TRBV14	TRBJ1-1	TGTGCCAGCAGCCAAGAGATGAAAGGGAGGACTGAAGCTTTCTTT	CASSQEMKGRTEAFF
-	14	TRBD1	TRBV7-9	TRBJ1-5	TGTGCCAGCAGCTTGGGTACAGGGGTCCAGCCCCAGCATTTT	CASSLGTGVQPQHF
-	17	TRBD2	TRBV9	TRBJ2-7	TGTGCCAGCAGCGTAGATAGCGGGGGCGCTAGCTCCTACGAGCAGTACTTC	CASSVDSGGASSYEQYF
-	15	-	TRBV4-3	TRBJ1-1	TGCGCCAGCAGGCCCCTCTTAACAGTGAACACTGAAGCTTTCTTT	CASRPLLTVNTEAFF
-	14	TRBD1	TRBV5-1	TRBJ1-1	TGTGCCAGCAGACGGACAGGGGAGAACACTGAAGCTTTCTTT	CASRRTGENTEAFF
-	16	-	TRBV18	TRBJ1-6	TGTGCCAGCTCACCCAGCGGGTTTAACGCTAATTCACCCCTCCACTTT	CASSPSGFNANSPLHF
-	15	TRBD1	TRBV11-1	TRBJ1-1	TGTGCCAGCAGCTTAGCTCGGACAGGGACAGGTGAAGCTTTCTTT	CASSLARTGTGEAFF
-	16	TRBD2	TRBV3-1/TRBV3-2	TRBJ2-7	TGTGCCAGCAGTCTGGGACTAGCGGGGGGGAGCTACGAGCAGTACTTC	CASSLGLAGGSYEQYF
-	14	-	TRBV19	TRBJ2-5	TGTGCCAGTAGTATATGGGCAGGGTTGGAGACCCAGTACTTC	CASSIWAGLETQYF
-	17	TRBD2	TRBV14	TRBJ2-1	TGTGCCAGCAGTGAGGTGACTAGCGGGGGGGGATGGAATGAGCAGTTCTTC	CASSEVTSGGGWNEQFF
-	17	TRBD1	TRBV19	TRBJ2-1	TGTGCCAGTAGTATAGCGTGGACAGGGAGTGCCTACAATGAGCAGTTCTTC	CASSIAWTGSAYNEQFF
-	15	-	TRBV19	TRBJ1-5	TGTGCCAGTAGTAACCCTTCCGGGGGAAATCAGCCCCAGCATTTT	CASSNPSGGNQPQHF
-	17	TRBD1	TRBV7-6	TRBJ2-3	TGTGCCAGCAGCTATCCCTACCGGGACAGGGGAAAGGGTACGCAGTATTTT	CASSYPYRDRGKGTQYF
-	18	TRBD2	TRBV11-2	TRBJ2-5	TGTGCCAGCAGCCTCTGGGGGGAGGTAGCGGGAAGCCAAGAGACCCAGTACTTC	CASSLWGEVAGSQETQYF
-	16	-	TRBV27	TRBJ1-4	TGTGCCAGCAGCGGGGACACACTTCAAACTAATGAAAAACTGTTTTTT	CASSGDTLQTNEKLFF
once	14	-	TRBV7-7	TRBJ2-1	TGTGCTAGCAGCCCGGCGGACTCCTACAATGAGCAGTTCTTC	CASSPADSYNEQFF
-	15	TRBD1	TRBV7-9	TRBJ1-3	TGTGCCAGCAGCCAAACAGGGGTTCGTGGAAACACCATATATTTT	CASSQTGVRGNTIYF